The clone carrying this T cell receptor beta chain was observed a single time. Into CD45RA+ naive and CD45RA-negative memory subsets, the CD4+ cells were split. The data are from a study of shared clonotypes between healthy human individuals. Background on the study: A donor's plate count was three for CD4 naive and three for CD4 memory; CD8 naive had two and CD8 memory one.

The deep-level immunoSEQ assay was used. The method was immunoSEQ multiplex PCR; TCRdb's version includes in-frame clones alone and lacks a portion of them. This sample has approximately 2.4 million clones, with about 94% found just once. J lost 4 bases, V lost 3 bases, and 6 bases had no gene match. CDR1 is SGDLS and CDR2 is YYNGEE in the germline V gene. The CDR3 extends over 15 amino acids. The material sequenced was naive CD4+ T cells sorted from blood. Subset specified: CD45RA+ positively selected. The TCR originated in a man younger than 30 in good health. The V call is TRBV9, the J call TRBJ1-4, with 7 bases fitting TRBD1. The CDR3 sequence is CASSATGAYNEKLFF. The CDR3 DNA follows: TGTGCCAGCAGCGCCACAGGGGCCTATAATGAAAAACTGTTTTTT.